Below are 11 T cell receptor beta chains sequenced from a single sample in a study of cytomegalovirus exposure and HLA in healthy donors. PCR primers comprised 60 Vbeta and 13 Jbeta primers. Profiled with immunoSEQ multiplex PCR; TCRdb holds only in-frame clones, not every one. Of 95,000 to 100,000 clones listed, around 75% were seen once; the top ten hold more than 9%. Sequencing used PBMCs. Receptors originate from a middle-aged man in good health and CMV-seronegative.

The chain employs TRBV4-1 and TRBJ2-1, with D tentatively TRBD2 (6 bases). The CDR3 contains 15 residues. Trimming took 7 bases from V and 0 from J, leaving 13 bases between them. The germline gives CDR1 MGHRA, CDR2 YSYEKL. CDR3 DNA sequence: TGCGCCAGCAAGAGGGAGGAGGCCTCCTACAATGAGCAGTTCTTC. Translated, it gives CASKREEASYNEQFF.

This clone has a handful of counts. J is TRBJ2-4 and V is TRBV10-3, with TRBD1 identical over 9 bases. The germline CDR1 and CDR2 sequences are ENHRY and SYGVKD. This CDR3 has 15 residues. V was clipped by 1 base and J by 7 bases; unmatched bases: 5. CDR3 coding DNA: TGTGCCATCAGTGAGTTAGGGACAGGGCCCAACATTCAGTACTTC. Encoded protein: CAISELGTGPNIQYF.

The chain is built from TRBV5-1 and TRBJ2-5; the D gene is possibly TRBD1 (5 bases). The last part of the DNA fits TRBJ2-7 better; the J call may be wrong. This CDR3 has 15 residues. The germline V gene encodes CDR1 SGHRS and CDR2 YFSETQ. The CDR3 DNA sequence: TGCGCCAGCAGCTTGGTGCAGGGTCGAGTGGGCGAGCAGTACTTC. It specifies CASSLVQGRVGEQYF.

V and J are TRBV19 and TRBJ1-2; 9 positions match TRBD1. The CDR3 totals 15 residues. Germline V gene data show CDR1 as LNHDA and CDR2 as SQIVND (reference sequence). Trimming at V came to 3 bases and at J to 6 bases, leaving 8 bases not matched to a gene. The CDR3 DNA is TGTGCCAGTAGTATTCCCCCGGGGACAGGGAATGGCTACACCTTC. Translation gives CASSIPPGTGNGYTF.

The rearrangement uses TRBV5-1 and TRBJ2-2, with 8 positions matching TRBD2. After removal of 2 bases from V and 6 bases from J, the junction contained 6 bases not matched to a gene. Germline V gene data show CDR1 as SGHRS and CDR2 as YFSETQ. The CDR3 runs to 15 residues. The chain's CDR3 is CASSFVPGGAGELFF. In DNA form, the CDR3 reads TGCGCCAGCAGCTTCGTTCCGGGAGGGGCCGGGGAGCTGTTTTTT. Based on the CDR3 plus reference TRBV5-1 and TRBJ2-2, the full variable domain is KAGVTQTPRYLIKTRGQQVTLSCSPISGHRSVSWYQQTPGQGLQFLFEYFSETQRNKGNFPGRFSGRQFSNSRSEMNVSTLELGDSALYLCASSFVPGGAGELFFGEGSRLTVL.

Comments on this clone: Other DNA sequences of this sample code for an identical CDR3. The J gene is TRBJ2-1, the V gene TRBV5-6; TRBD1 matches at 8 bases. Germline V gene sequence: CDR1 SGHDT, CDR2 YYEEEE. Trimming at V came to 4 bases and at J to 4 bases, leaving 10 bases not matched to a gene. The CDR3 is 16 amino acids. The chain's CDR3 is CASSRNVGQAYNEQFF. The CDR3 bases are TGTGCCAGCAGCCGAAACGTGGGACAGGCTTACAATGAGCAGTTCTTC. The full variable domain, its missing parts supplied by reference TRBV5-6 and TRBJ2-1, is DAGVTQSPTHLIKTRGQQVTLRCSPKSGHDTVSWYQQALGQGPQFIFQYYEEEERQRGNFPDRFSGHQFPNYSSELNVNALLLGDSALYLCASSRNVGQAYNEQFFGPGTRLTVL.

The chain couples TRBV29-1 to TRBJ2-1; 8 nucleotides align to TRBD1. Trimming removed 6 bases from V and 10 bases from J; junction bases left unmatched: 11. This CDR3 has 13 residues. The germline gives CDR1 SQVTM, CDR2 ANQGSEA. The CDR3 bases are TGCAGCGTCGCCGCCGGACAGGGCAACGAGCAGTTCTTC. This gives the protein CSVAAGQGNEQFF.

The rearrangement joins TRBV4-2 to TRBJ2-1; 10 positions match TRBD2. The J segment lost 2 bases and the V segment lost 0 bases, leaving 1 base of the junction unmatched. Germline-derived CDR1 and CDR2 are LGHNA and YNFKEQ. This CDR3 spans 16 amino acids. CDR3 nucleotide sequence: TGTGCCAGCAGCCAAGATGGGACTAGCGCCTACAATGAGCAGTTCTTC. This encodes CASSQDGTSAYNEQFF.

The chain recombines TRBV21-1 with TRBJ1-5. TRBV21-1 is reported as a pseudogene. The CDR3 covers 11 residues. The CDR3 coding sequence is TGTGCCAGGAATCTAGTAGCGCCCCAGCATTTT. Translating it yields CARNLVAPQHF.

The chain joins TRBV10-3 to TRBJ2-5; 8 bases match TRBD1. The CDR3 is made up of 13 amino acids. The germline V gene encodes CDR1 ENHRY and CDR2 SYGVKD. Losses at the gene ends were 10 bases for V and 5 bases for J; bases not matched to a gene: 9. The CDR3 sequence: CATLGQGTETQYF. For the CDR3, the DNA is TGTGCCACCCTCGGACAGGGTACGGAGACCCAGTACTTC.

This chain links TRBV11-2 with TRBJ1-2; D is possibly TRBD1 (5 bases). Per germline, CDR1 SGHAT and CDR2 FQNNGV. This CDR3 region has 15 residues. Trimming cost V 2 bases and J 4 bases, with 14 bases left between them. In DNA, the CDR3 is TGTGCCAGCAGCTTAACCGGGGCCGGGGGCTATGGCTACACCTTC. Translated, it gives CASSLTGAGGYGYTF.